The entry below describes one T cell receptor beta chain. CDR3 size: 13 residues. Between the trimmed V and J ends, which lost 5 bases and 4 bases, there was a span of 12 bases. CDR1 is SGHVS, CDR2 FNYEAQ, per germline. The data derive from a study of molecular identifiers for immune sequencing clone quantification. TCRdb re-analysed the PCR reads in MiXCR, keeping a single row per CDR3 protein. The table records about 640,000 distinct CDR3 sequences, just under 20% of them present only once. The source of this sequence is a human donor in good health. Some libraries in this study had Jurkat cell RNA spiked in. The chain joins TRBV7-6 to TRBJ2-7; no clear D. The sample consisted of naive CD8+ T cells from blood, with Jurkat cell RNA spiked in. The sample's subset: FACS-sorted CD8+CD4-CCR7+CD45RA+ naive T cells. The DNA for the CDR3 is TGTGCCAGCAGCGACCACGAATCGTACGAGCAGTACTTC. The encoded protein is CASSDHESYEQYF.